The 17 T cell receptor beta chains in this list originate from one sample, sequenced in a study of STAT5B mutations in CD4+ large granular lymphocyte leukemia. Sequenced by immunoSEQ multiplex PCR; TCRdb stores in-frame clones only, minus some. The data show roughly 30,000 clones, 55% to 80% seen once. The sample comprised CD4+ T cells from blood buffy coats. These receptor sequences come from a human donor in good health.

The chain couples TRBV7-2 to TRBJ1-5; 7 bases match TRBD1. The CDR3 length is 13 residues. V lost 5 bases to trimming and J lost 7 bases; unmatched junction nucleotides: 5. The germline V gene has CDR1 SGHTA and CDR2 FQGNSA. This CDR3 reads CASSLQGDQPQHF. The CDR3 region has the DNA TGTGCCAGCAGCCTTCAGGGGGACCAGCCCCAGCATTTT.

This clone was observed once. The gene calls are TRBV5-4 and TRBJ2-1; 9 bases are a match to TRBD1. The germline V gene encodes CDR1 SGHNT and CDR2 YYREEE (reference sequence). J lost 7 bases, V lost 5 bases, and 13 bases had no gene match. The CDR3 runs 16 residues. As DNA, the CDR3 is TGTGCCAGCAGTCAGGGGGGGGGACAGGGTTTTAATGAGCAGTTCTTC. It encodes CASSQGGGQGFNEQFF.

This clone was recorded a few times. CDR3 loop: CAISESGRVNGYTF. For the CDR3, the DNA is TGTGCCATCAGTGAGTCCGGCAGGGTAAATGGCTACACCTTC. The chain is built from TRBV10-3 and TRBJ1-2; tentative D call: TRBD1 (5 bases). The CDR3 runs 14 residues. Deletions cut 0 bases from V and 6 bases from J, with 11 bases between. Germline assignment: CDR1 ENHRY and CDR2 SYGVKD.

This clone was counted a few times. The chain has TRBV2 and TRBJ1-1; no clear D gene. From germline, CDR1 is SNHLY and CDR2 FYNNEI. The V end was cut by 6 bases, the J end by 8 bases, with 10 bases between. This CDR3 contains 11 residues. CDR3 nucleotide sequence: TGTGCCAGCAGCCCCTTTGGGGAAGCTTTCTTT. This translates into CASSPFGEAFF.

The J gene is TRBJ1-2, the V gene TRBV27; possible D gene TRBD1, 5 bases. This CDR3 region has 14 residues. Germline V lookup: CDR1 MNHEY, CDR2 SMNVEV (reference sequence). The V end was cut by 6 bases, the J end by 8 bases, with 19 bases between. CDR3 loop: CASSSGPETKGYTF. For the CDR3, the DNA is TGTGCCAGCAGCTCGGGGCCGGAGACTAAAGGCTACACCTTC.

The chain carries TRBV7-2 and TRBJ2-6; 8 nucleotides line up with TRBD1. This CDR3 has 17 amino acids. Germline loops: CDR1 SGHTA, CDR2 FQGNSA. The V gene end was trimmed by 4 bases and the J gene end by 4 bases; junction bases not matched to a gene: 9. CDR3 nucleotide sequence: TGTGCCAGCAGCTCGTATCACAGGGGGTCCGGGGCCAACGTCCTGACTTTC. It codes for CASSSYHRGSGANVLTF.

The rearrangement uses TRBV11-2 and TRBJ1-3, with D maybe TRBD1 (6 bases). The germline V and J ends were trimmed by 2 bases and 0 bases, with 14 bases remaining between them. CDR3 length equals 17 residues. Looked up from germline, CDR1 is SGHAT and CDR2 is FQNNGV. Here the CDR3 reads CASSLSVTGPSGNTIYF. The CDR3 nucleotides read TGTGCCAGCAGCTTATCAGTCACAGGGCCCTCTGGAAACACCATATATTTT.

The chain employs TRBV15 and TRBJ1-2; 10 bases line up with TRBD1. Per germline, CDR1 LNHNV and CDR2 YYDKDF (reference sequence). The CDR3 is made up of 16 amino acids. V lost 2 bases and J lost 4; bases outside the gene matches: 7. In nucleotides, the CDR3 is TGTGCCACCAGCAGAACGGGGACAGGGGCCCCCTATGGCTACACCTTC. As protein: CATSRTGTGAPYGYTF.

In its sample, this clone was seen a few times. The CDR3 nucleotides are TGCGCCAGCAGCTGGACAACGGAATCCACTGAAGCTTTCTTT. As protein: CASSWTTESTEAFF. The rearrangement uses TRBV5-1 and TRBJ1-1; maybe TRBD1 (5 bases). Trimming took off 3 bases at V and 4 bases at J, with 13 bases between the two ends. The CDR3 consists of 14 residues. Germline V gene lookup returns CDR1 SGHRS and CDR2 YFSETQ.

This chain links TRBV5-1 with TRBJ2-3; D not certain. Germline CDR1 SGHRS, CDR2 YFSETQ. This CDR3 contains 15 residues. Trimming stripped 0 bases from V and 1 base from J, with 9 bases between. CDR3 amino acids: CASSLGASRTDTQYF. CDR3 DNA: TGCGCCAGCAGCTTGGGGGCCTCTCGCACAGATACGCAGTATTTT.

The chain couples TRBV6-6 to TRBJ1-5; TRBD1 matches at 7 bases. Germline CDR1 MNHNY, CDR2 SVGAGI (reference sequence). The V and J ends lost 6 bases and 6 bases, in that order; junction bases with no gene match: 8. The length of the CDR3 is 14 residues. In nucleotides, the CDR3 is TGTGCCAGCAGCAACGACAGGGATGGTCAGCCCCAGCATTTT. Its translation: CASSNDRDGQPQHF.

A few counts support this clone. The V call is TRBV5-1, the J call TRBJ1-1; tentatively, D is TRBD1 (6 bases). V lost 3 bases and J 3 bases, leaving 12 bases between the germline ends. CDR1 SGHRS and CDR2 YFSETQ come from the germline V gene. The CDR3 totals 14 residues. The DNA for the CDR3 is TGCGCCAGCAGCTGGGTCCAGGGGTACACTGAAGCTTTCTTT. Translation: CASSWVQGYTEAFF.

This clone was recorded a few times. The chain has TRBV5-5 and TRBJ2-1, with 7 bases fitting TRBD1. This CDR3 has 15 residues. The germline V gene encodes CDR1 SGHKS and CDR2 YYEKEE (reference sequence). Trimming took 6 bases from V and 9 from J; bases not matched to a gene: 15. This CDR3 is CASIHRQGVNGEQFF. The DNA for the CDR3 is TGTGCCAGCATCCATCGACAGGGAGTTAATGGTGAGCAGTTCTTC.

DNA of the CDR3: TGTGCCAGCAGCTTAGCAGGGTTCACAGATACGCAGTATTTT. It yields the protein CASSLAGFTDTQYF. The chain recombines TRBV7-6 with TRBJ2-3; D not resolved. Germline CDR1 and CDR2: SGHVS and FNYEAQ. Trimming removed 0 bases at V and 2 bases at J, with 6 bases between. The CDR3 totals 14 residues.

This clone was observed a single time. V gene TRBV4-1 combines with J gene TRBJ2-5; weak D call: TRBD2 (6 bases). This CDR3 has 13 residues. V was pared by 4 bases and J by 5 bases, with 11 bases between. CDR1 is MGHRA, CDR2 YSYEKL, per germline. Here the CDR3 DNA reads TGCGCCAGCAGCCCGGGGACTTCGGAGACCCAGTACTTC. Protein: CASSPGTSETQYF.

This chain links TRBV9 with TRBJ2-2, with D uncertain. V was cut by 1 base and J by 6 bases, with 10 bases left in between. Germline V CDR1 and CDR2: SGDLS, YYNGEE. The length of the CDR3 is 14 residues. The CDR3 DNA reads as TGTGCCAGCAGCGTATCGACCAGCCCCGGGGAGCTGTTTTTT. Its protein product is CASSVSTSPGELFF.

This chain uses TRBV4-3 with TRBJ2-4, with D unresolved. The CDR3 is 12 amino acids. The V end lost 1 base, the J end lost 10 bases, and 8 bases lay between the germline ends. In germline, CDR1 is LGHNA, CDR2 YSLEER. The CDR3 protein is CASSQVVGIQYF. The DNA for the CDR3 is TGCGCCAGCAGCCAAGTTGTGGGGATTCAGTACTTC.